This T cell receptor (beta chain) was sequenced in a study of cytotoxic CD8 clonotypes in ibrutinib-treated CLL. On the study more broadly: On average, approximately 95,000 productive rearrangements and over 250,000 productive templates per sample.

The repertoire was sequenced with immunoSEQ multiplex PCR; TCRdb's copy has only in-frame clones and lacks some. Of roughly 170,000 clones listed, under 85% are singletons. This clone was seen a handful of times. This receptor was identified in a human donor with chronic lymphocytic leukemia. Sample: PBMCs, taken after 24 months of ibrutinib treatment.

CDR3 bases: TGTGCCAGCAGCGTTGGGGAGGGGTTTGGGAGAACTGAAGCTTTCTTT. Translated: CASSVGEGFGRTEAFF. The chain recombines TRBV7-6 with TRBJ1-1; a possible D gene is TRBD1 (5 bases). CDR3 size: 16 residues. V was clipped by 5 bases and J by 5 bases, with 21 bases between them. The germline V gene has CDR1 SGHVS and CDR2 FNYEAQ.